The sequence of this TCR beta chain was determined in a study of blood T cell repertoires in COVID-19. Study context: Both acute and convalescent COVID-19 samples were obtained from the United States, Italy and Spain. T cells, B-cell-depleted T cells, or PBMCs supplied cDNA or gDNA.

V lost 5 bases, J lost 0 bases, and 14 bases lay in between. This CDR3 has 16 amino acids. CDR1 and CDR2 (germline): MNHEY, SMNVEV (reference sequence). Per the authors' pipeline: For nucleated cells, counts were estimated from reference gene primer amplification. Generated by immunoSEQ multiplex PCR, the TCRdb table keeps only in-frame clones and is missing some. V and J calls and clone size are those listed in that table; D and trimming were worked out from the DNA. Counted here are about 58,000 clones, around 91% occurring once; the ten biggest clones make up around an eighth. The chain is built from TRBV27 and TRBJ2-1, with D possibly TRBD1 on 5 matching bases. The receptor's source is a man between 60 and 75 years old with active COVID-19. Sequencing was done on a sample of peripheral blood. CDR3 sequence: CASSADTVSSYNEQFF. CDR3 sequence (DNA): TGTGCCAGCAGTGCGGACACTGTTAGCTCCTACAATGAGCAGTTCTTC.